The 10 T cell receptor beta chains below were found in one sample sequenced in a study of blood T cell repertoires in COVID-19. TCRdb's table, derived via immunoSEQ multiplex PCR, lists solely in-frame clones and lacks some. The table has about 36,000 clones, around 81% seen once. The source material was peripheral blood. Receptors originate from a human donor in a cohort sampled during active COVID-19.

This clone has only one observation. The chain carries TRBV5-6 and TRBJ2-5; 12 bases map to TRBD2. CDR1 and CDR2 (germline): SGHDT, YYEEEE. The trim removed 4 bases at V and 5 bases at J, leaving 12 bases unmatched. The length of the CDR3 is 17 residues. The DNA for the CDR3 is TGTGCCAGCAGCGCCCAGACTAGCGGGGGACGATCGGAGACCCAGTACTTC. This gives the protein CASSAQTSGGRSETQYF.

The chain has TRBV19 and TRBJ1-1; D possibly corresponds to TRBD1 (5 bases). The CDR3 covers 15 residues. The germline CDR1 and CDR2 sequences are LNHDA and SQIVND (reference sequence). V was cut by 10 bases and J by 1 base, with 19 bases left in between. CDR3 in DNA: TGTGCCACCCGGTGGGCAGGGAGGCGGAACACTGAAGCTTTCTTT. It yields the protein CATRWAGRRNTEAFF. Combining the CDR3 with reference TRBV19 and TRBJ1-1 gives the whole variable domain DGGITQSPKYLFRKEGQNVTLSCEQNLNHDAMYWYRQDPGQGLRLIYYSQIVNDFQKGDIAEGYSVSREKKESFPLTVTSAQKNPTAFYLCATRWAGRRNTEAFFGQGTRLTVV.

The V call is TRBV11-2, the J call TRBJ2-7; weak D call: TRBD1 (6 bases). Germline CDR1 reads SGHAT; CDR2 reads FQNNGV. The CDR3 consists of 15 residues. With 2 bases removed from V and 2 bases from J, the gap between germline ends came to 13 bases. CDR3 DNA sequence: TGTGCCAGCAGCTTATCGACAGGCGGCCCCTACGAGCAGTACTTC. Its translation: CASSLSTGGPYEQYF.

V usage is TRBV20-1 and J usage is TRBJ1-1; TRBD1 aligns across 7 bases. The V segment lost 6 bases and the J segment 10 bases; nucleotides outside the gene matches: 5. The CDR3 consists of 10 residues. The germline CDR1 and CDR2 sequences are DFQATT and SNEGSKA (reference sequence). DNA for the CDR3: TGCAGTGCGAGACAGGGTGCAGCTTTCTTT. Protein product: CSARQGAAFF.

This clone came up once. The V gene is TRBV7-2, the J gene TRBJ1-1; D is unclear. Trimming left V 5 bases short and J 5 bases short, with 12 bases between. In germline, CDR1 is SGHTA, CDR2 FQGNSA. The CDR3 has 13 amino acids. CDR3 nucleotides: TGTGCCAGCAGCGCTCGAGATCGGACTGAAGCTTTCTTT. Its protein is CASSARDRTEAFF.

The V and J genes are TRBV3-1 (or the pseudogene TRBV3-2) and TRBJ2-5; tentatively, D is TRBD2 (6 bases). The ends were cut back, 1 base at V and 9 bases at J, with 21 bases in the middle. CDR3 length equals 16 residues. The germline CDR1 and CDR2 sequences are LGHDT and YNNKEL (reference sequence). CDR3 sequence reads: CASSQGGDGSLVAQYF. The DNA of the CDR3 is TGTGCCAGCAGCCAAGGGGGGGACGGCTCCCTAGTAGCCCAGTACTTC.

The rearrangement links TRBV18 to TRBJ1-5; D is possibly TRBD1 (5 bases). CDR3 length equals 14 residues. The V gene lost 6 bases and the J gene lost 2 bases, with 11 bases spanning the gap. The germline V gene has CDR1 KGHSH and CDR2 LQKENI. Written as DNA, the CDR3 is TGTGCCAGCTCGACAGCAGTTCGCAATCAGCCCCAGCATTTT. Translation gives CASSTAVRNQPQHF.

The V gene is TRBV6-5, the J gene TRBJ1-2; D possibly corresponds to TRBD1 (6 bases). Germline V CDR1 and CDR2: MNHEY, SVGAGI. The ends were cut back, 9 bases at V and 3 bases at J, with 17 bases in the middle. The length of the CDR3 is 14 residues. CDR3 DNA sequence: TGTGCCAGTTCGGGGGGCGCGGCTTACTATGGCTACACCTTC. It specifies CASSGGAAYYGYTF.

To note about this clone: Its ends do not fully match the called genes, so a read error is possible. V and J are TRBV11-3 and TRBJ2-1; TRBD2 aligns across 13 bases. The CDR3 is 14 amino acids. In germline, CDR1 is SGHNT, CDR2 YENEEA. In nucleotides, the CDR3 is TGTGCCAGCAGCTTAGCCACTAGCGGGGGGGCCCCGGTCTTC. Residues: CASSLATSGGAPVF.

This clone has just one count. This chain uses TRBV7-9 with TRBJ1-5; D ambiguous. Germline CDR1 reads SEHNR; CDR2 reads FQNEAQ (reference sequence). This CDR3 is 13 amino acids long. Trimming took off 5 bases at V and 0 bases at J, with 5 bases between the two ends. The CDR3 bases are TGTGCCAGCAGCCCGAGTAGCAATCAGCCCCAGCATTTT. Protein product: CASSPSSNQPQHF.